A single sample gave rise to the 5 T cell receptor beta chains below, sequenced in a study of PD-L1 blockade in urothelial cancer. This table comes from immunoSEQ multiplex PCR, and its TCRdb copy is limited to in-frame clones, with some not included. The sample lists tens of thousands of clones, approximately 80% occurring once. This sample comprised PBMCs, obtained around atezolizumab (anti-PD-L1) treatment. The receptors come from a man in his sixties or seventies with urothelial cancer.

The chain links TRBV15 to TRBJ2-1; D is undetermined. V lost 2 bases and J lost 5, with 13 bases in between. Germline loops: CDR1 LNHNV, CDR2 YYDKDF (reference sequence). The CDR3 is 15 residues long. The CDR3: CATSRSEWPHNEQFF. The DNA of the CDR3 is TGTGCCACCAGCAGATCTGAATGGCCCCACAATGAGCAGTTCTTC.

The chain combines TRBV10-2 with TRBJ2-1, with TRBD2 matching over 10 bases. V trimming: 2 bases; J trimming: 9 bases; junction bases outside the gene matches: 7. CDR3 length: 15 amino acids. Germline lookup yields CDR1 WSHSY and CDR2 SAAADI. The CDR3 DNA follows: TGCGCCAGCAGTGAGGGGACTAGCGTCTCGGGTGAGCAGTTCTTC. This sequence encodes CASSEGTSVSGEQFF.

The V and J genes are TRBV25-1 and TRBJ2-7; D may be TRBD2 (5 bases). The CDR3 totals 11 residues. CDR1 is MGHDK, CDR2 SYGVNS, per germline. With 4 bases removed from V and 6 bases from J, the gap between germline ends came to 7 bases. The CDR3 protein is CASSGGIEQYF. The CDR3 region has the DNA TGTGCCAGCAGTGGAGGGATCGAGCAGTACTTC.

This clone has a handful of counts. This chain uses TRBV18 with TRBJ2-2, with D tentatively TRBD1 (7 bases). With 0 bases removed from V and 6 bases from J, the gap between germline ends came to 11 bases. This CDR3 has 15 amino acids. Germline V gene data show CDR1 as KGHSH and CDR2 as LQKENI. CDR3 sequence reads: CASSPPSGGSGELFF. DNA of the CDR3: TGTGCCAGCTCACCACCGTCAGGGGGGTCCGGGGAGCTGTTTTTT.

CDR3 DNA sequence: TGCGCCAGCAGCCAAATGAATAGCGGGGGGGTGGACACCGGGGAGCTGTTTTTT. This codes for CASSQMNSGGVDTGELFF. The rearrangement joins TRBV4-3 to TRBJ2-2, with TRBD2 matching 11 bases. Germline-derived CDR1 and CDR2 are LGHNA and YSLEER. J lost 3 bases, V lost 2 bases, and 8 bases had no gene match. This CDR3 region has 18 residues.